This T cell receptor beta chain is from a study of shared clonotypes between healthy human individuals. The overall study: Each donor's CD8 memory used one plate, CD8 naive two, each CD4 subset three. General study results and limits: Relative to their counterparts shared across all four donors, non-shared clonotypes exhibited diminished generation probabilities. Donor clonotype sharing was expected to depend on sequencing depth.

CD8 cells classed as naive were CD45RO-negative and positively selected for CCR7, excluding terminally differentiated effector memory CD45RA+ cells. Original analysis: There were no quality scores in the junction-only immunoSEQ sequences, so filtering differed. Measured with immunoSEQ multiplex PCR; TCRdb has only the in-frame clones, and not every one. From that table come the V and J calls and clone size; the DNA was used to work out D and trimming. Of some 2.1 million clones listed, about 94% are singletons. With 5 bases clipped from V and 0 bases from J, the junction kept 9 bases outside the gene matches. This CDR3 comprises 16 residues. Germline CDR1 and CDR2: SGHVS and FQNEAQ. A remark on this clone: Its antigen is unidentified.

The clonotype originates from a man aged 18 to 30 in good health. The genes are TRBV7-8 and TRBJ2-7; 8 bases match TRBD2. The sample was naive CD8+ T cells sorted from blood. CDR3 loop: CASSLLAGTSSYEQYF. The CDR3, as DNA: TGTGCCAGCAGCCTCCTAGCCGGGACTAGCTCCTACGAGCAGTACTTC.